A single sample gave rise to the 30 T cell receptor beta chains below, sequenced in a study of regulatory T cells in long-lasting Graves disease. Time point reported: newly diagnosed GD, antithyroid drugs for less than 3 months. Making the TCR library involved RNA that had been extracted from PBMCs. Researchers made TCR beta libraries by using iRepertoire HTBI primers and running Arm-PCR on CDR3 regions. MiXCR was run by TCRdb on the multiplex PCR reads, yielding one entry per CDR3 protein. The sample has more than 400,000 distinct CDR3 sequences, 16% seen once; the top ten hold 10% to 15%. This sample was also put to use in a study of T cells in Graves' hyperthyroidism and ophthalmopathy.

Sequences were derived from peripheral blood mononuclear cells (PBMCs), sampled at new diagnosis, from a patient treated with antithyroid drugs. These receptors were collected from a man aged 35 to 55 with Graves disease.

The sample holds many counts of this clonotype. The chain is built from TRBV10-1 and TRBJ2-1; the D is unclear. Trimming took off 0 bases at V and 0 bases at J, with 12 bases between the two ends. The germline CDR1 and CDR2 sequences are WNHNN and SYGVQD (reference sequence). CDR3 length equals 17 residues. CDR3 in DNA: TGCGCCAGCAGTGAGTCCCAAGGGCGAAGCTCCTACAATGAGCAGTTCTTC. Translating gives CASSESQGRSSYNEQFF.

This clonotype was seen ten or more times. The chain links TRBV5-5 to TRBJ2-7, with 8 bases aligning to TRBD2. V was clipped by 3 bases and J by 3 bases; unmatched bases: 5. The CDR3 sequence is 14 residues long. Germline V gene sequence: CDR1 SGHKS, CDR2 YYEKEE (reference sequence). In DNA form, the CDR3 reads TGTGCCAGCAGCTCGACTAGCGCTAACTACGAGCAGTACTTC. Its translation is CASSSTSANYEQYF.

This clonotype has only a few counts. CDR3 nucleotide sequence: TGCGCCAGCAGCTTGTCCGGTACCGCGGTATCAGATTCACCCCTCCACTTT. The encoded protein is CASSLSGTAVSDSPLHF. V gene TRBV5-1 combines with J gene TRBJ1-6, with unresolved D. Trimming removed 1 base from V and 8 bases from J, with 19 bases in between. Germline V gives CDR1 SGHRS, CDR2 YFSETQ. The CDR3 runs to 17 residues.

The chain recombines TRBV24-1 with TRBJ2-1; a possible D gene is TRBD2 (5 bases). This CDR3 is built from 15 residues. Germline V gene sequence: CDR1 KGHDR, CDR2 SFDVKD. V lost 3 bases to trimming and J lost 3 bases, with 11 bases between them. CDR3 residues: CATSDPSGDYNEQFF. The CDR3 nucleotides read TGTGCCACCAGTGATCCATCCGGGGACTACAATGAGCAGTTCTTC.

This clonotype was observed many times. The J gene is TRBJ2-7, the V gene TRBV2; 9 bases match TRBD2. The CDR3 sequence is 16 residues long. Germline V lookup: CDR1 SNHLY, CDR2 FYNNEI. Trimming took 1 base from V and 1 from J; bases not matched to a gene: 5. The CDR3 nucleotides read TGTGCCAGCAGTGAAGTAACAACTAGCGGGTCCTACGAGCAGTACTTC. As protein: CASSEVTTSGSYEQYF.

The chain employs TRBV25-1 and TRBJ2-5, with D perhaps assigned TRBD1 or TRBD2 (6 bases each). Trimming cost V 1 base and J 5 bases, with 23 bases left between them. Germline V gene data show CDR1 as MGHDK and CDR2 as SYGVNS. This CDR3 is built from 18 residues. CDR3 loop: CASSEWAPGLQGWETQYF. Written as DNA, the CDR3 is TGTGCCAGCAGTGAATGGGCCCCGGGACTCCAGGGGTGGGAGACCCAGTACTTC. The full variable domain, rest sourced from reference TRBV25-1 and TRBJ2-5, is EADIYQTPRYLVIGTGKKITLECSQTMGHDKMYWYQQDPGMELHLIHYSYGVNSTEKGDLSSESTVSRIRTEHFPLTLESARPSHTSQYLCASSEWAPGLQGWETQYFGPGTRLLVL.

In this sample, this clonotype turned up a few times. With a much larger clone just one base away, this may be a read error. The chain recombines TRBV12-3 or TRBV12-4 with TRBJ2-1; a possible D gene is TRBD1 (6 bases). The CDR3 is 15 residues long. The germline V and J ends were trimmed by 2 bases and 7 bases, with 15 bases remaining between them. Here the CDR3 DNA reads TGTGCCAGCAGTTTACCAAACAAGGGGGAGAATGAGCAGTTCTTC. Amino acid sequence: CASSLPNKGENEQFF.

Comment on this clonotype: One end of the junction fails to match germline, which may point to a read error. The gene calls are TRBV11-2 and TRBJ2-2; D unclear. Germline loops: CDR1 SGHAT, CDR2 FQNNGV. This CDR3 spans 15 amino acids. CDR3 sequence: CASSPLGRNTGELFF. The CDR3 DNA reads TGCGCCAGCAGCCCGCTCGGACGTAACACCGGGGAGCTGTTTTTT.

This clonotype was observed a handful of times. The chain carries TRBV13 and TRBJ1-2, with 9 bases identical to TRBD1. The CDR3 is 14 amino acids. Trimming took 4 bases from V and 7 from J; bases not matched to a gene: 7. Germline V CDR1 and CDR2: PRHDT, FYEKMQ (reference sequence). This chain's CDR3 is CASSSRDREAGYTF. CDR3 DNA sequence: TGTGCCAGCAGCTCCCGGGACAGGGAAGCTGGCTACACCTTC.

The rearrangement links TRBV9 to TRBJ1-2; 8 bases are a match to TRBD1. CDR1 SGDLS and CDR2 YYNGEE come from the germline V gene. CDR3 size: 14 residues. Trimming cost V 3 bases and J 1 base; bases outside gene matches: 2. This chain's CDR3 is CASSAGQGNYGYTF. In nucleotides, the CDR3 is TGTGCCAGCAGCGCTGGACAGGGTAACTATGGCTACACCTTC.

This chain connects TRBV27 to TRBJ1-4, with D perhaps TRBD1 (5 bases). The germline V gene has CDR1 MNHEY and CDR2 SMNVEV (reference sequence). This CDR3 spans 14 amino acids. V was clipped by 3 bases and J by 5 bases, with 10 bases between them. The CDR3 bases are TGTGCCAGCAGTTTTGGGACTCCAAATGAAAAACTGTTTTTT. Encoded protein: CASSFGTPNEKLFF. The whole variable domain, filled in from reference TRBV27 and TRBJ1-4, reads EAQVTQNPRYLITVTGKKLTVTCSQNMNHEYMSWYRQDPGLGLRQIYYSMNVEVTDKGDVPEGYKVSRKEKRNFPLILESPSPNQTSLYFCASSFGTPNEKLFFGSGTQLSVL.

This clonotype was found many times. The chain uses TRBV6-2 or TRBV6-3 and TRBJ2-5; TRBD1 matches at 12 bases. In germline, CDR1 is MNHEY, CDR2 SVGEGT. V shed 1 base and J 4 bases; nucleotides not matched to a gene: 7. CDR3 length: 17 amino acids. CDR3 coding DNA: TGTGCCAGCAGTTACTGGGGACAGGGGGCATTGGTAGAGACCCAGTACTTC. Translating gives CASSYWGQGALVETQYF.

This clonotype was detected ten times or more. J is TRBJ2-1 and V is TRBV5-1; a possible D gene is TRBD1 (5 bases). Trimming took off 2 bases at V and 3 bases at J, with 9 bases between the two ends. The germline V gene encodes CDR1 SGHRS and CDR2 YFSETQ. The CDR3 sequence is 14 residues long. CDR3 sequence reads: CASSFDSHYNEQFF. The CDR3 DNA sequence: TGCGCCAGCAGCTTTGACAGCCACTACAATGAGCAGTTCTTC.

Here the CDR3 reads CSALKLVRDTEAFF. For the CDR3, the DNA is TGCAGTGCGCTTAAACTCGTGCGGGACACTGAAGCTTTCTTT. The rearrangement joins TRBV20-1 to TRBJ1-1, with D unresolved. The CDR3 contains 14 residues. Deletions cut 6 bases from V and 3 bases from J, with 17 bases between. Germline V lookup: CDR1 DFQATT, CDR2 SNEGSKA (reference sequence).

In regard to this clonotype: One base away lies a much larger clone, so this may be a sequencing read error. This chain joins TRBV7-9 and TRBJ2-3; D perhaps matches TRBD1 (5 bases). The V gene's germline CDR1 is SEHNR and CDR2 FQNEAQ (reference sequence). This CDR3 spans 14 amino acids. This CDR3 reads CASGLDQGSDTQYF. The CDR3 nucleotides read TGTGCCAGCGGCTTGGATCAGGGATCAGATACGCAGTATTTT.

This clonotype was seen at least ten times. This chain links TRBV29-1 with TRBJ1-1, with a weak D call TRBD1 (5 bases). This CDR3 is 12 amino acids long. CDR1 SQVTM and CDR2 ANQGSEA come from the germline V gene. The V and J ends lost 6 bases and 10 bases respectively, with 18 bases between them. DNA for the CDR3: TGCAGCGTGCCTCGGGCCGGGGGAGCAGCTTTCTTT. Its protein is CSVPRAGGAAFF.

This clonotype came up a few times. V and J are TRBV19 and TRBJ1-1, with 10 nucleotides matching TRBD1. V shed 6 bases, J shed 0 bases, and the junction held 10 bases outside the gene matches. The CDR3 totals 17 residues. From germline, CDR1 is LNHDA and CDR2 SQIVND (reference sequence). The chain's CDR3 is CASSQDRGRNLNTEAFF. Here the CDR3 DNA reads TGTGCCAGTAGCCAAGACAGGGGGCGAAACTTGAACACTGAAGCTTTCTTT.

This clonotype was detected ten times or more. The CDR3 here is CASSLSDTTSYEQYF. The DNA for the CDR3 is TGTGCCAGCAGCTTGAGCGACACAACCTCCTACGAGCAGTACTTC. This chain connects TRBV5-6 to TRBJ2-7, with D unclear. Germline-derived CDR1 and CDR2 are SGHDT and YYEEEE. The CDR3 has 15 residues. The germline V and J ends were trimmed by 1 base and 0 bases, with 11 bases remaining between them.

This clonotype was detected many times. The rearrangement links TRBV5-1 to TRBJ2-1, with D unresolved. The V and J ends lost 1 base and 8 bases respectively, with 10 bases between them. CDR1 SGHRS and CDR2 YFSETQ come from the germline V gene. The CDR3 has 13 residues. DNA of the CDR3: TGCGCCAGCAGCTTGAAAGTTAGGGATGAGCAGTTCTTC. This translates into CASSLKVRDEQFF.

This clonotype was seen ten or more times. This chain joins TRBV5-1 and TRBJ2-1; the D gene is possibly TRBD1 (6 bases). The CDR3 covers 16 residues. Germline V gene lookup returns CDR1 SGHRS and CDR2 YFSETQ. V was shortened by 0 bases and J by 4 bases, with 14 bases between the two germline ends. CDR3 loop: CASSLAVGALYNEQFF. CDR3 DNA: TGCGCCAGCAGCTTGGCAGTGGGGGCGCTTTACAATGAGCAGTTCTTC.

The CDR3 DNA reads TGTGCCAGCAGTTTGTCCGGACAGGGGGCTTTGGTGGATACGCAGTATTTT. This gives the protein CASSLSGQGALVDTQYF. This chain connects TRBV27 to TRBJ2-3; 11 nucleotides align to TRBD1. This CDR3 is built from 17 residues. Germline V CDR1 and CDR2: MNHEY, SMNVEV (reference sequence). The trim removed 3 bases at V and 6 bases at J, leaving 11 bases unmatched.

The chain combines TRBV5-1 with TRBJ1-1; D unclear. The length of the CDR3 is 14 residues. The V gene's germline CDR1 is SGHRS and CDR2 YFSETQ. Trimming pared 4 bases from V and 2 bases from J, leaving 12 bases between. CDR3 amino acids: CASSPKFVNTEAFF. The CDR3 DNA follows: TGCGCCAGCAGCCCAAAGTTCGTAAACACTGAAGCTTTCTTT.

The gene calls are TRBV4-1 and TRBJ1-1; D is ambiguous. This CDR3 is built from 15 residues. Trimming removed 1 base from V and 0 bases from J, with 9 bases in between. Germline V gene data show CDR1 as MGHRA and CDR2 as YSYEKL. The DNA for the CDR3 is TGCGCCAGCAGCCAAGCGCCCAGCTTGAACACTGAAGCTTTCTTT. It codes for CASSQAPSLNTEAFF.

Many counts were recorded for this clonotype. This chain joins TRBV11-2 and TRBJ2-2; D is unclear. V was trimmed by 0 bases and J by 6 bases, leaving 8 bases between them. The CDR3 is made up of 14 amino acids. Germline CDR1 SGHAT, CDR2 FQNNGV. The CDR3 nucleotides read TGTGCCAGCAGCTTAGAGGTGGTGGCCGGGGAGCTGTTTTTT. Protein: CASSLEVVAGELFF.

In this sample, this clonotype turned up once. One base away lies a much larger clone, so this may be a sequencing read error. V is TRBV7-9 and J is TRBJ1-6, with D unclear. The CDR3 totals 15 residues. Trimming pared 1 base from V and 10 bases from J, leaving 14 bases between. Germline CDR1 is SEHNR and CDR2 is FQNEAQ (reference sequence). CDR3 region: CASSLVVVRESPLHF. CDR3 DNA sequence: TGTGCCAGCAGCTTAGTGGTGGTCCGCGAGTCACCCCTCCACTTT. The variable domain in full, completed from reference TRBV7-9 and TRBJ1-6, reads DTGVSQNPRHKITKRGQNVTFRCDPISEHNRLYWYRQTLGQGPEFLTYFQNEAQLEKSRLLSDRFSAERPKGSFSTLEIQRTEQGDSAMYLCASSLVVVRESPLHFGNGTRLTVT.

Ten or more counts support this clonotype. The rearrangement links TRBV5-6 to TRBJ2-1; D not certain. The CDR3 has 12 amino acids. Trimming shortened V by 0 bases and J by 14 bases, and 12 bases separated the two germline ends. Germline V gene lookup returns CDR1 SGHDT and CDR2 YYEEEE. The chain's CDR3 is CASSLGLTYKFF. In DNA form, the CDR3 reads TGTGCCAGCAGCTTGGGCCTAACCTATAAGTTCTTC.

The table lists this clonotype with many counts. The CDR3 sequence is CASSPTWSRGGGRANEQFF. The CDR3 DNA reads TGTGCCAGCAGTCCTACTTGGTCTAGAGGGGGCGGGAGGGCCAATGAGCAGTTCTTC. The chain links TRBV27 to TRBJ2-1, with 9 nucleotides matching TRBD2. There are 19 residues in the CDR3. The J segment lost 6 bases and the V segment lost 5 bases, leaving 20 bases of the junction unmatched. From germline, CDR1 is MNHEY and CDR2 SMNVEV (reference sequence).

This clonotype came up many times. The V call is TRBV12-3 or TRBV12-4, the J call TRBJ1-2, with D hard to call. The CDR3 runs to 13 residues. V was clipped by 3 bases and J by 4 bases, with 9 bases between them. In nucleotides, the CDR3 is TGTGCCAGCAGTTTTCAGGATCGCTATGGCTACACCTTC. Protein: CASSFQDRYGYTF.

The chain has TRBV5-1 and TRBJ2-2; 9 nucleotides line up with TRBD1. Germline V gene lookup returns CDR1 SGHRS and CDR2 YFSETQ. J lost 4 bases, V lost 1 base, and 11 bases had no gene match. The CDR3 totals 18 residues. The CDR3 DNA reads as TGCGCCAGCAGCTTGTATCGGGACAGGGTGGCGAGCACCGGGGAGCTGTTTTTT. Amino acids: CASSLYRDRVASTGELFF.

This clonotype was recorded many times. The chain joins TRBV28 to TRBJ2-3; possible D gene TRBD1, 8 bases. Trimming took off 5 bases at V and 4 bases at J, with 19 bases between the two ends. This CDR3 is built from 16 residues. Germline assignment: CDR1 MDHEN and CDR2 SYDVKM. The CDR3: CASSPPGGGGSDTQYF. CDR3 DNA: TGTGCCAGCAGTCCCCCAGGGGGCGGGGGATCAGATACGCAGTATTTT.